Reported below is one T cell receptor (beta chain). What it binds is not known. TCRdb's table, derived via immunoSEQ multiplex PCR, lists solely in-frame clones and lacks some. The sample shows fewer than 120,000 clones, around 90% of them seen only once. The sample belongs to a study of cytomegalovirus exposure and HLA in healthy donors. Study information: In a later analysis, the roughly 130 validation repertoires were reported to have used the same platform as the approximately 700 first-cohort repertoires.

The junction had 16 bases not matched to a gene; V was cut back by 4 bases and J by 5 bases. CDR1 is SGHRS and CDR2 is YFSETQ in the germline V gene. This CDR3 contains 17 residues. Points from the study as a whole: Using the classifier, cytomegalovirus status was reportedly diagnosed with high specificity and sensitivity. Most TCR sequences were rare, but some public TCRs occurred in many donors. The authors enumerated over 150 TCR beta chains as linked to cytomegalovirus.

The rearrangement links TRBV5-1 to TRBJ2-7, with 9 bases lining up with TRBD2. The sequenced sample was PBMCs. The sequence was obtained from a woman under 30 in good health and CMV-seronegative. The CDR3, as DNA: TGCGCCAGCAGCACCCGGCGGGGTAGCGGGAGCAAGGACGAGCAGTACTTC. Encoded protein: CASSTRRGSGSKDEQYF.